Below, 22 T cell receptor beta chains from the same sample are listed, as sequenced in a study of blood T cell repertoires in COVID-19. The protocol was immunoSEQ multiplex PCR, while the TCRdb copy is restricted to in-frame clones and leaves out a portion. The table has 97,000 or so clones, 84% seen once. Source material: peripheral blood. Receptors originate from a man aged 35-49 years with active or convalescent COVID-19.

This chain links TRBV7-2 with TRBJ2-5; 8 bases agree with TRBD2. The trim removed 5 bases at V and 9 bases at J, leaving 11 bases unmatched. The germline V gene has CDR1 SGHTA and CDR2 FQGNSA. The CDR3 is 14 residues long. Here the CDR3 reads CASSQSGGHVSQYF. In DNA form, the CDR3 reads TGTGCCAGCAGCCAAAGCGGGGGCCACGTTTCCCAGTACTTC.

V gene TRBV5-6 combines with J gene TRBJ1-2; D not resolved. The germline V and J ends were trimmed by 0 bases and 1 base, with 7 bases remaining between them. CDR1 and CDR2 (germline): SGHDT, YYEEEE. This CDR3 region has 14 residues. CDR3 nucleotides: TGTGCCAGCAGCTTGGATGGAGGTAACTATGGCTACACCTTC. Translating it yields CASSLDGGNYGYTF.

The V gene is TRBV10-3, the J gene TRBJ1-6; D not certain. V was pared by 0 bases and J by 7 bases, with 16 bases between. The CDR3 runs 17 residues. CDR1 ENHRY and CDR2 SYGVKD come from the germline V gene. The CDR3 here is CAISESNQTRRNSPLHF. DNA for the CDR3: TGTGCCATCAGTGAGTCGAACCAGACCCGGCGGAATTCACCCCTCCACTTT.

The chain's CDR3 is CASSRDRALGYGYTF. The CDR3 DNA sequence: TGCGCCAGCAGCCGCGACAGGGCCCTGGGCTATGGCTACACCTTC. V is TRBV4-3 and J is TRBJ1-2, with 7 bases identical to TRBD1. The CDR3 is 15 residues long. V shed 4 bases, J shed 4 bases, and the junction held 9 bases outside the gene matches. CDR1 is LGHNA, CDR2 YSLEER, per germline.

The chain couples TRBV6-5 to TRBJ2-6, with a weak D call TRBD2 (6 bases). CDR3 length: 15 amino acids. With 2 bases removed from V and 4 bases from J, the gap between germline ends came to 9 bases. From germline, CDR1 is MNHEY and CDR2 SVGAGI. As DNA, the CDR3 is TGTGCCAGCAGTTACGGAGGGGTCGGGGCCAACGTCCTGACTTTC. Translating gives CASSYGGVGANVLTF.

The CDR3 nucleotides read TGCGCCAGCAGCTTAATTAGTAAGGGACAGGGGGCTTACGAGCAGTACTTC. It is translated as CASSLISKGQGAYEQYF. The chain couples TRBV5-1 to TRBJ2-7; 12 bases are a match to TRBD1. Germline lookup yields CDR1 SGHRS and CDR2 YFSETQ. V lost 2 bases to trimming and J lost 4 bases; unmatched junction nucleotides: 10. This CDR3 spans 17 amino acids.

The gene calls are TRBV6-1 and TRBJ1-2; 9 bases match TRBD1. The CDR3 totals 14 residues. The J segment lost 8 bases and the V segment lost 6 bases, leaving 10 bases of the junction unmatched. Germline CDR1 MNHNS, CDR2 SASEGT. The CDR3 nucleotides read TGTGCCAGCAGGTCCGGGACAGGGATGCGCGGCTACACCTTC. Amino acid sequence: CASRSGTGMRGYTF.

Here the CDR3 reads CASSPRWGDGAFF. As DNA, the CDR3 is TGTGCCAGCAGCCCGAGGTGGGGAGACGGAGCTTTCTTT. This chain joins TRBV14 and TRBJ1-1; D gene unclear. Trimming cost V 4 bases and J 10 bases, with 16 bases left between them. Per the germline V gene, CDR1 is SGHDN and CDR2 is FVKESK. The CDR3 runs to 13 residues.

The chain uses TRBV28 and TRBJ1-2; 8 positions agree with TRBD1. The CDR3 extends over 14 amino acids. V shed 7 bases, J shed 2 bases, and the junction held 6 bases outside the gene matches. The germline gives CDR1 MDHEN, CDR2 SYDVKM. DNA of the CDR3: TGTGCCAGCAACCTTAGACAGGGGAACTATGGCTACACCTTC. Protein sequence: CASNLRQGNYGYTF.

The chain recombines TRBV3-1 (or the pseudogene TRBV3-2) with TRBJ2-7; possibly TRBD2 for D (6 bases). CDR3 length equals 14 residues. The germline V gene encodes CDR1 LGHDT and CDR2 YNNKEL (reference sequence). V was trimmed by 1 base and J by 6 bases, leaving 13 bases between them. The CDR3 is CASSQGGTPGEQYF. Here the CDR3 DNA reads TGTGCCAGCAGCCAAGGCGGGACGCCCGGCGAGCAGTACTTC.

J is TRBJ2-1 and V is TRBV24-1; tentative D call: TRBD2 (6 bases). Germline CDR1 reads KGHDR; CDR2 reads SFDVKD. Trimming cost V 7 bases and J 6 bases, with 18 bases left between them. CDR3 length: 15 amino acids. Here the CDR3 reads CATSGEAGSSNEQFF. The CDR3 DNA is TGTGCCACCAGCGGGGAGGCAGGGAGTAGCAATGAGCAGTTCTTC.

The chain couples TRBV5-6 to TRBJ2-3; 10 bases line up with TRBD1. Germline V lookup: CDR1 SGHDT, CDR2 YYEEEE. There are 16 residues in the CDR3. J lost 3 bases, V lost 4 bases, and 8 bases had no gene match. The CDR3 DNA reads as TGTGCCAGCAGCCTACCGGGACAGGGGTGGACAGATACGCAGTATTTT. This encodes CASSLPGQGWTDTQYF.

The chain has TRBV5-1 and TRBJ2-3; D remains unclear. This CDR3 contains 16 residues. Germline V lookup: CDR1 SGHRS, CDR2 YFSETQ. V gave up 5 bases and J gave up 0 bases, with 16 bases separating them. DNA for the CDR3: TGCGCCAGCAGGGTCGATCTCCTACTAAGCACAGATACGCAGTATTTT. Its protein is CASRVDLLLSTDTQYF.

The V and J genes are TRBV5-1 and TRBJ1-1; 10 nucleotides match TRBD1. V shed 3 bases, J shed 4 bases, and the junction held 0 bases outside the gene matches. Germline V gene sequence: CDR1 SGHRS, CDR2 YFSETQ. CDR3 length: 13 amino acids. CDR3 region: CASSWTGGTEAFF. The CDR3 DNA is TGCGCCAGCAGCTGGACAGGGGGCACTGAAGCTTTCTTT.

The V gene is TRBV6-5, the J gene TRBJ2-7, with 9 bases matching TRBD1. Germline V gene data show CDR1 as MNHEY and CDR2 as SVGAGI. The junction had 10 bases not matched to a gene; V was cut back by 7 bases and J by 6 bases. This CDR3 comprises 14 residues. In DNA, the CDR3 is TGTGCCAGCAACCCCGGGACAGGGTACGCCGAGCAGTACTTC. It codes for CASNPGTGYAEQYF.

The chain joins TRBV7-2 to TRBJ2-3; 13 nucleotides match TRBD2. Germline V gene data show CDR1 as SGHTA and CDR2 as FQGNSA. The length of the CDR3 is 17 residues. V dropped 7 bases and J dropped 5; count of bases not matched to a gene: 12. CDR3: CASIQPGTSGARDTQYF. CDR3 bases: TGTGCCAGCATCCAACCGGGGACTAGCGGGGCGAGAGATACGCAGTATTTT.

The chain uses TRBV7-9 and TRBJ2-1; 11 bases line up with TRBD1. CDR3 size: 17 residues. CDR1 is SEHNR and CDR2 is FQNEAQ in the germline V gene (reference sequence). With V trimmed by 5 bases and J by 7 bases, 13 bases remained unmatched. The CDR3: CASSTAGSDRGHNEQFF. In DNA, the CDR3 is TGTGCCAGCAGCACGGCCGGTTCGGACAGGGGGCATAATGAGCAGTTCTTC.

CDR3 in amino acids: CASSQKRGRYEQYF. Here the CDR3 DNA reads TGCGCCAGCAGCCAAAAGCGGGGGCGCTACGAGCAGTACTTC. V gene TRBV4-1 combines with J gene TRBJ2-7, with 8 bases fitting TRBD2. This CDR3 is 14 amino acids long. The germline gives CDR1 MGHRA, CDR2 YSYEKL. The V and J ends lost 2 bases and 3 bases, in that order; junction bases with no gene match: 3.

J is TRBJ2-7 and V is TRBV5-1; 10 bases line up with TRBD1. The germline V gene has CDR1 SGHRS and CDR2 YFSETQ. The CDR3 length is 13 residues. Germline trimming cut 5 bases from V and 5 bases from J; bases unmatched to any gene: 4. CDR3 coding DNA: TGCGCCAGCAGAACGGGACAGGGGCACGAGCAGTACTTC. This sequence encodes CASRTGQGHEQYF.

This chain uses TRBV1 with TRBJ1-4; the tabulated D call, TRBD1, remains unverified against the DNA. TRBV1 is listed as a pseudogene. This CDR3 contains 16 residues. Here the CDR3 reads CTSSQHPGQGNEKLFF. The CDR3, as DNA: TGCACCAGCAGCCAACACCCCGGACAGGGGAATGAAAAACTGTTTTTT.

This clone has a single count. One end of the junction is discordant with germline, which a read error may explain. The chain employs TRBV11-2 and TRBJ2-7; TRBD1 matches 7 bases. Germline loops: CDR1 SGHAT, CDR2 FQNNGV. The CDR3 extends over 10 amino acids. The CDR3 region is CASSAGTETF. The CDR3 DNA sequence: TGTGCCAGCAGCGCAGGGACAGAGACTTTC.

This clone occurred a few times. The rearrangement uses TRBV19 and TRBJ2-2; 9 bases line up with TRBD1. V lost 7 bases to trimming and J lost 5 bases; unmatched junction nucleotides: 5. Germline V gene lookup returns CDR1 LNHDA and CDR2 SQIVND (reference sequence). The CDR3 sequence is 14 residues long. The CDR3 protein is CASTGTGPTGELFF. The CDR3 DNA reads TGTGCCAGTACCGGGACAGGGCCAACCGGGGAGCTGTTTTTT.